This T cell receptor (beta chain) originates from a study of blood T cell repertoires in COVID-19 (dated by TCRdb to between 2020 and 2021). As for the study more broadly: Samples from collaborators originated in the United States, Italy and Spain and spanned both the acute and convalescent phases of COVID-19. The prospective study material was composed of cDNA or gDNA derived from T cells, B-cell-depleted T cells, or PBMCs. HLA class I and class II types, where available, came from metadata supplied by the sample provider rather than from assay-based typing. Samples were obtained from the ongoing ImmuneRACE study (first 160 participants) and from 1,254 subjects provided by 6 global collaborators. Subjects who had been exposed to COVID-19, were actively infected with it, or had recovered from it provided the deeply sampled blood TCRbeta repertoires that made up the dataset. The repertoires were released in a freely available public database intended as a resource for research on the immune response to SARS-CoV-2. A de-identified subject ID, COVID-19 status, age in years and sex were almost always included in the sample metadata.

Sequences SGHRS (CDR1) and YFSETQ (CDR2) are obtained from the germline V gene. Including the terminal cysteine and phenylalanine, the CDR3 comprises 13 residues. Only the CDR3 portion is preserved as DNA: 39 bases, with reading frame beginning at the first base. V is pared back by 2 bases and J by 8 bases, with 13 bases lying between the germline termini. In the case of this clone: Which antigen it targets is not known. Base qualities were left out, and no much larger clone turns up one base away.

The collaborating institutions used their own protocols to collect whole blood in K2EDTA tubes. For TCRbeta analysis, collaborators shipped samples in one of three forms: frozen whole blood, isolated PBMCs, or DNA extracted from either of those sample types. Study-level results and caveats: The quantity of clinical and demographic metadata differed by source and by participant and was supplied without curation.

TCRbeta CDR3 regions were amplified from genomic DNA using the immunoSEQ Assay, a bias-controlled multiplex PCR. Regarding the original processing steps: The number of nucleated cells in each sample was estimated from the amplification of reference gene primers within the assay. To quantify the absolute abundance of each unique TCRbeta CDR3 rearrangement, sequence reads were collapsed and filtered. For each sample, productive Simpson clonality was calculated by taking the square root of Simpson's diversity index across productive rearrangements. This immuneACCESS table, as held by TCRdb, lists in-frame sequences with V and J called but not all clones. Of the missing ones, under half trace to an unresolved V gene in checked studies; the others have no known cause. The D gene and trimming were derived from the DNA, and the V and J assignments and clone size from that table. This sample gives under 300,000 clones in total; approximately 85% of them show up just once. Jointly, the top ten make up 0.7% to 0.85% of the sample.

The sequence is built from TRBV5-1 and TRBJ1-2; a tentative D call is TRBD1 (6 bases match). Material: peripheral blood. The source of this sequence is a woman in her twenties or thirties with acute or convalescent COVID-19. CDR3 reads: CASSFPGTRGYTF. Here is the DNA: TGCGCCAGCAGCTTCCCCGGGACAAGAGGCTACACCTTC.